The 14 T cell receptor beta chains in this list originate from one sample, sequenced in a study of metastatic and nonmetastatic thyroid tumors. TCRdb re-called the PCR reads through MiXCR. The sample has roughly 6,000 clones; roughly 30% are singletons. Thyroid surgery was preceded by no treatment in any patient. The sample consisted of tumor tissue. These receptors came from a female donor with papillary thyroid cancer or a benign thyroid nodule (not recorded which). Some clones in this sample may be carry-over from other donors' samples.

This chain joins TRBV28 and TRBJ2-2, with D possibly being TRBD1 (6 bases). The CDR3 is 13 residues long. Trimming took 8 bases from V and 0 from J, leaving 7 bases between them. The germline V gene encodes CDR1 MDHEN and CDR2 SYDVKM. The CDR3 DNA sequence: TGTGCCAGCGGGACATCGAACACCGGGGAGCTGTTTTTT. It translates to CASGTSNTGELFF. Together with reference TRBV28 and TRBJ2-2, the CDR3 gives the full variable domain: DVKVTQSSRYLVKRTGEKVFLECVQDMDHENMFWYRQDPGLGLRLIYFSYDVKMKEKGDIPEGYSVSREKKERFSLILESASTNQTSMYLCASGTSNTGELFFGEGSRLTVL.

The sample holds a few counts of this clone. This may arise from a read error, as a much more abundant clone is one base away. The CDR3 carries no conserved terminal phenylalanine or tryptophan, so it likely arises from a read error. V usage is TRBV6-5 and J usage is TRBJ1-1, with D possibly being TRBD1 (6 bases). V lost 2 bases and J lost 4, with 8 bases in between. The CDR3 has 13 residues. CDR1 MNHEY and CDR2 SVGAGI come from the germline V gene. The CDR3: CASSYQGSTEAFL. The DNA for the CDR3 is TGTGCCAGCAGTTACCAGGGGAGCACTGAAGCTTTCCTT.

This clone is medium-sized within its sample. V gene TRBV11-3 combines with J gene TRBJ2-1; the D gene is possibly TRBD2 (5 bases). With 1 base removed from V and 7 bases from J, the gap between germline ends came to 17 bases. This CDR3 is 16 amino acids long. Per the germline V gene, CDR1 is SGHNT and CDR2 is YENEEA. The CDR3 reads CASSLGLWERENEQFF. Written as DNA, the CDR3 is TGTGCCAGCAGCTTAGGGTTGTGGGAGAGAGAAAATGAGCAGTTCTTC.

The chain links TRBV12-3 or TRBV12-4 to TRBJ2-3; 14 bases fit TRBD2. The junction had 9 bases not matched to a gene; V was cut back by 5 bases and J by 5 bases. The CDR3 is 17 amino acids. This CDR3 is CASSKATSGRVGDTQYF. CDR3 bases: TGTGCCAGCAGTAAAGCGACTAGCGGGAGGGTTGGAGATACGCAGTATTTT.

This clone is categorized as medium-sized. This chain links TRBV29-1 with TRBJ1-1; D not resolved. The germline V and J ends were trimmed by 4 bases and 3 bases, with 15 bases remaining between them. The CDR3 has 14 residues. Germline lookup yields CDR1 SQVTM and CDR2 ANQGSEA. In DNA form, the CDR3 reads TGCAGCGTTGCTGCGAATTCGGGCTACACTGAAGCTTTCTTT. Translated, it gives CSVAANSGYTEAFF.

This clone was counted between two and nine times. V usage is TRBV28 and J usage is TRBJ1-6, with D tentatively TRBD1 (5 bases). V was cut by 5 bases and J by 9 bases, with 23 bases left in between. The CDR3 length is 17 residues. Germline assignment: CDR1 MDHEN and CDR2 SYDVKM. CDR3 nucleotides: TGTGCCAGCAGTCCTACCGGCTCGCAGGGTGGCAGTTCACCCCTCCACTTT. Protein product: CASSPTGSQGGSSPLHF.

This clone was counted only a few times. The chain carries TRBV15 and TRBJ1-6; D call uncertain. This CDR3 is built from 11 residues. Trimming stripped 3 bases from V and 6 bases from J, with 0 bases between. Germline-derived CDR1 and CDR2 are LNHNV and YYDKDF (reference sequence). CDR3 loop: CATSSNSPLHF. Written as DNA, the CDR3 is TGTGCCACCAGCAGTAATTCACCCCTCCACTTT.

This clone was detected once. The genes are TRBV20-1 and TRBJ1-1, with D perhaps TRBD1 (5 bases). V shed 1 base and J shed 0 bases, with 9 bases lying between them. CDR3 length: 14 residues. The germline gives CDR1 DFQATT, CDR2 SNEGSKA (reference sequence). The CDR3 region is CSARAQGMNTEAFF. CDR3 sequence (DNA): TGCAGTGCTAGAGCCCAGGGCATGAACACTGAAGCTTTCTTT.

In this sample, this clone turned up a few times. The V gene is TRBV6-2 or TRBV6-3, the J gene TRBJ2-3, with a weak D call TRBD2 (6 bases). This CDR3 spans 14 amino acids. V shed 4 bases and J shed 4 bases, with 12 bases lying between them. The germline V gene encodes CDR1 MNHEY and CDR2 SVGEGT. The CDR3 loop reads CASSFIRESDTQYF. The CDR3 DNA reads as TGTGCCAGCAGTTTCATCCGGGAGTCAGATACGCAGTATTTT.

This clone is labeled as medium-sized (0.01 to 0.1%). V is TRBV4-2 and J is TRBJ2-1; no definite D call. V lost 0 bases and J lost 8, with 11 bases in between. The CDR3 consists of 14 residues. The germline V gene encodes CDR1 LGHNA and CDR2 YNFKEQ. The CDR3 loop reads CASSQDGTLDEQFF. CDR3 coding DNA: TGTGCCAGCAGCCAAGATGGAACGTTGGATGAGCAGTTCTTC.

Within the sample, this clone is medium-sized. The gene calls are TRBV19 and TRBJ2-1; 9 bases align to TRBD2. CDR1 and CDR2 from the germline V gene are LNHDA and SQIVND (reference sequence). V was pared by 4 bases and J by 2 bases, with 3 bases of the junction left unmatched. The CDR3 contains 15 residues. In nucleotides, the CDR3 is TGTGCCAGTAGTAGACTAGCGGTGCCCTACAATGAGCAGTTCTTC. Encoded protein: CASSRLAVPYNEQFF.

By sample share, this clone is medium-sized. This chain uses TRBV5-5 with TRBJ2-7; D gene unclear. The length of the CDR3 is 11 residues. Germline V gene lookup returns CDR1 SGHKS and CDR2 YYEKEE (reference sequence). Trimming shortened V by 0 bases and J by 5 bases, and 3 bases separated the two germline ends. Written as DNA, the CDR3 is TGTGCCAGCAGCTTGGTTGACGAGCAGTACTTC. Translated, it gives CASSLVDEQYF.

This clone has more than one count but fewer than ten. CDR3 in DNA: TGTGCCAGCAGTGGGGTTGGGGACGGATACGAGCAGTACTTC. Translated, it gives CASSGVGDGYEQYF. The chain recombines TRBV2 with TRBJ2-7, with D possibly being TRBD1 or TRBD2 (5 bases each). The germline gives CDR1 SNHLY, CDR2 FYNNEI. This CDR3 spans 14 amino acids. Trimming took 4 bases from V and 4 from J, leaving 14 bases between them.

This clone is medium-sized. The chain couples TRBV7-8 to TRBJ1-2, with D tentatively TRBD1 (6 bases). The CDR3 runs 15 residues. V gave up 0 bases and J gave up 2 bases, with 10 bases separating them. CDR1 SGHVS and CDR2 FQNEAQ come from the germline V gene. In nucleotides, the CDR3 is TGTGCCAGCAGCTTAGCGGGGGGCATCAACTATGGCTACACCTTC. Translating it yields CASSLAGGINYGYTF. The full variable domain, completed using reference TRBV7-8 and TRBJ1-2, is GAGVSQSPRYKVAKRGQDVALRCDPISGHVSLFWYQQALGQGPEFLTYFQNEAQLDKSGLPSDRFFAERPEGSVSTLKIQRTQQEDSAVYLCASSLAGGINYGYTFGSGTRLTVV.